This T cell receptor beta chain was observed in a study of response to subunit inactivated influenza vaccine. Notes on the study in general: It was the authors' suggestion that each seasonal influenza vaccination recruits few new T cells.

MiXCR was run by TCRdb on the RT-PCR reads, yielding one entry per CDR3 protein. The repertoire holds 860,000 or so distinct CDR3 sequences, with 20% to 25% as singletons. V gave up 4 bases and J gave up 8 bases, with 10 bases separating them. Germline V lookup: CDR1 SGHRS, CDR2 YFSETQ. There are 12 residues in the CDR3. About this clonotype: Antigen specificity is unknown.

Sequencing used PBMCs from blood, obtained 4 to 6 days after vaccination. This chain links TRBV5-1 with TRBJ2-1, with no clear D. The sequence was obtained from a man between 50 and 59 years old who received an inactivated influenza vaccine. CDR3 nucleotide sequence: TGCGCCAGCAGCCTGATTCAGCATGAGCAGTTCTTC. The encoded protein is CASSLIQHEQFF. Combining the CDR3 with reference TRBV5-1 and TRBJ2-1 gives the whole variable domain KAGVTQTPRYLIKTRGQQVTLSCSPISGHRSVSWYQQTPGQGLQFLFEYFSETQRNKGNFPGRFSGRQFSNSRSEMNVSTLELGDSALYLCASSLIQHEQFFGPGTRLTVL.